The clone carrying this TCR beta chain was detected a few times. Unmatched junction bases numbered 4, after V lost 4 bases and J lost 1 base. Germline-derived CDR1 and CDR2 are LGHDT and YNNKEL (reference sequence). This CDR3 is 14 amino acids long. This record belongs to a study of blood T cell repertoires in COVID-19. Original methodology: Reference gene primer amplification in the assay estimated nucleated cell counts. TCRdb keeps only in-frame clones here, not all; method: immunoSEQ multiplex PCR. V and J calls plus clone size are reproduced from that table; the DNA served to infer D and trimming. The sample contains 200,000 or so clones, approximately 80% of which appear only once.

The genes are TRBV3-1 (or the pseudogene TRBV3-2) and TRBJ2-7; 7 bases are a match to TRBD2. The sequence derives from a woman aged 80 or over with acute or convalescent COVID-19. Material: peripheral blood. The CDR3 DNA sequence: TGTGCCAGCAGCCGCCAGGGACTATCCTACGAGCAGTACTTC. As protein: CASSRQGLSYEQYF.